This is a list of T cell receptor beta chains from one sample in a study of blood T cell repertoires in COVID-19. Sequencing used immunoSEQ multiplex PCR; TCRdb keeps in-frame clones, though not all of them. The sample lists 110,000 or so clones, 70% to 80% occurring once. Source material: peripheral blood. These TCRs come from a human donor in a cohort sampled during active COVID-19. The CDR3 runs from the conserved cysteine through the conserved F or W. Fields, in order: V gene, CDR3 length, J gene, clone size, D gene, CDR3 protein, CDR3 DNA. The D gene is left open where the match is weak. For some rows the clone size is stated as once, few or many, or as a class when expanded; others skip it.

V: TRBV2
length: 14
J: TRBJ1-1
size: -
D: -
CDR3: CASSESGARTEAFF
DNA: TGTGCCAGCAGTGAGAGCGGGGCAAGAACTGAAGCTTTCTTT

V: TRBV19
length: 13
J: TRBJ2-1
size: -
D: -
CDR3: CASSLSPGDEQFF
DNA: TGTGCCAGTAGTTTATCCCCAGGGGATGAGCAGTTCTTC

V: TRBV7-6
length: 16
J: TRBJ1-1
size: few
D: -
CDR3: CASSPRDSFGGTEAFF
DNA: TGTGCCAGCAGCCCCAGGGACTCCTTTGGGGGCACTGAAGCTTTCTTT

V: TRBV5-4
length: 14
J: TRBJ1-1
size: -
D: -
CDR3: CASSETAMNTEAFF
DNA: TGTGCCAGCAGCGAGACAGCTATGAACACTGAAGCTTTCTTT

V: TRBV19
length: 13
J: TRBJ1-5
size: -
D: TRBD1
CDR3: CASRDRGSQPQHF
DNA: TGTGCCAGTAGAGACAGGGGGAGTCAGCCCCAGCATTTT

V: TRBV5-1
length: 16
J: TRBJ1-2
size: -
D: TRBD1
CDR3: CASSLVGTGSIYGYTF
DNA: TGCGCCAGCAGCTTGGTGGGGACAGGGTCAATCTATGGCTACACCTTC

V: TRBV27
length: 16
J: TRBJ2-1
size: -
D: TRBD1
CDR3: CASSLISGQGYNEQFF
DNA: TGTGCCAGCAGTTTAATATCAGGACAGGGCTACAATGAGCAGTTCTTC

V: TRBV7-8
length: 15
J: TRBJ1-1
size: -
D: -
CDR3: CASRFSRGGGTEAFF
DNA: TGTGCCAGCAGATTCAGTCGGGGAGGAGGTACTGAAGCTTTCTTT

V: TRBV5-6
length: 15
J: TRBJ2-7
size: -
D: TRBD2
CDR3: CASSLTAGYSDEQYF
DNA: TGTGCCAGCAGCTTGACAGCGGGATATTCAGACGAGCAGTACTTC

V: TRBV5-1
length: 15
J: TRBJ1-4
size: -
D: -
CDR3: CASSLAQATNEKLFF
DNA: TGCGCCAGCAGCTTGGCACAGGCAACTAATGAAAAACTGTTTTTT

V: TRBV2
length: 13
J: TRBJ2-7
size: few
D: TRBD1
CDR3: CASSGQLSYEQYF
DNA: TGTGCCAGCTCGGGACAGCTCTCCTACGAGCAGTACTTC

V: TRBV6-4
length: 14
J: TRBJ2-1
size: -
D: TRBD2
CDR3: CASSVAGEPGEQFF
DNA: TGTGCCAGCAGTGTAGCGGGAGAGCCGGGTGAGCAGTTCTTC

V: TRBV3-1/TRBV3-2
length: 13
J: TRBJ1-1
size: -
D: TRBD1
CDR3: CASSPTGGGGAFF
DNA: TGTGCCAGCAGCCCGACAGGGGGGGGAGGGGCTTTCTTT

V: TRBV19
length: 16
J: TRBJ2-1
size: -
D: -
CDR3: CASSTRTAETTGEQFF
DNA: TGTGCCAGTAGTACTCGGACAGCCGAAACAACGGGTGAGCAGTTCTTC

V: TRBV5-1
length: 15
J: TRBJ1-1
size: -
D: TRBD1
CDR3: CASSSRQGWNTEAFF
DNA: TGCGCCAGCAGCTCCCGACAGGGCTGGAACACTGAAGCTTTCTTT

V: TRBV19
length: 14
J: TRBJ2-6
size: -
D: -
CDR3: CASSNPGGANVLTF
DNA: TGTGCCAGTAGTAATCCGGGGGGGGCCAACGTCCTGACTTTC

V: TRBV27
length: 16
J: TRBJ1-6
size: -
D: -
CDR3: CASSSEGPGGNSPLHF
DNA: TGTGCCAGCAGTTCCGAAGGCCCGGGTGGGAATTCACCCCTCCACTTT

V: TRBV7-6
length: 12
J: TRBJ1-1
size: -
D: TRBD1
CDR3: CASMTGDTEAFF
DNA: TGTGCCAGCATGACAGGGGACACTGAAGCTTTCTTT

V: TRBV6-5
length: 10
J: TRBJ2-7
size: few
D: -
CDR3: CASEGYEQYF
DNA: TGTGCCAGCGAGGGCTACGAGCAGTACTTC

V: TRBV6-5
length: 14
J: TRBJ2-7
size: -
D: -
CDR3: CASSYRGRINEQYF
DNA: TGTGCCAGCAGTTATAGGGGCAGGATCAACGAGCAGTACTTC

V: TRBV27
length: 15
J: TRBJ2-7
size: -
D: TRBD1
CDR3: CASSLSGDSTYEQYF
DNA: TGTGCCAGCAGTTTATCGGGGGACAGTACCTACGAGCAGTACTTC

V: TRBV6-1
length: 12
J: TRBJ2-7
size: few
D: -
CDR3: CASSDGGYEQYF
DNA: TGTGCCAGCAGTGACGGAGGTTACGAGCAGTACTTC

V: TRBV3-1/TRBV3-2
length: 13
J: TRBJ2-7
size: -
D: -
CDR3: CASSHTNYYEQYF
DNA: TGTGCCAGCAGCCATACTAACTACTACGAGCAGTACTTC

V: TRBV6-6
length: 11
J: TRBJ2-5
size: -
D: -
CDR3: CASLVGETQYF
DNA: TGTGCCAGCCTAGTCGGAGAGACCCAGTACTTC

V: TRBV3-1/TRBV3-2
length: 15
J: TRBJ1-6
size: once
D: -
CDR3: CASSQEGRNNSPLHF
DNA: TGTGCCAGCAGCCAAGAGGGGCGTAATAATTCACCCCTCCACTTT

V: TRBV12-3/TRBV12-4
length: 13
J: TRBJ1-1
size: -
D: -
CDR3: CASRVAVNTEAFF
DNA: TGTGCCAGCAGGGTGGCAGTGAACACTGAAGCTTTCTTT

V: TRBV30
length: 13
J: TRBJ1-6
size: -
D: TRBD1
CDR3: CAWNQGANSPLHF
DNA: TGTGCCTGGAATCAGGGGGCTAATTCACCCCTCCACTTT

V: TRBV27
length: 14
J: TRBJ2-2
size: -
D: -
CDR3: CASSPAVNTGELFF
DNA: TGTGCCAGCAGCCCCGCGGTGAACACCGGGGAGCTGTTTTTT

V: TRBV5-5
length: 16
J: TRBJ1-4
size: many
D: -
CDR3: CASSGGSTRSNEKLFF
DNA: TGTGCCAGCAGCGGGGGGTCCACAAGGAGTAATGAAAAACTGTTTTTT

V: TRBV5-1
length: 15
J: TRBJ1-3
size: once
D: -
CDR3: CASSLNRVSGNTIYF
DNA: TGCGCCAGCAGCTTGAACAGGGTCTCTGGAAACACCATATATTTT

V: TRBV6-2/TRBV6-3
length: 16
J: TRBJ1-5
size: once
D: TRBD1
CDR3: CASSDDRGPLGQPQHF
DNA: TGTGCCAGCAGTGACGACAGGGGGCCCCTAGGGCAGCCCCAGCATTTT

V: TRBV30
length: 13
J: TRBJ1-2
size: -
D: -
CDR3: CAWRPDRSLGYTF
DNA: TGTGCCTGGAGGCCCGACAGGTCTCTAGGCTACACCTTC

V: TRBV7-6
length: 14
J: TRBJ2-7
size: -
D: -
CDR3: CASSLTGDKGEQYF
DNA: TGTGCCAGCAGCTTAACGGGAGATAAGGGCGAGCAGTACTTC

V: TRBV14
length: 12
J: TRBJ2-7
size: few
D: TRBD1
CDR3: CASSLTGDKQYF
DNA: TGTGCCAGCAGCCTCACAGGGGATAAGCAGTACTTC

V: TRBV3-1/TRBV3-2
length: 15
J: TRBJ2-7
size: -
D: TRBD2
CDR3: CASSPSGTSGVEQYF
DNA: TGTGCCAGCAGCCCCTCCGGGACTAGCGGGGTAGAGCAGTACTTC

V: TRBV9
length: 15
J: TRBJ2-7
size: -
D: TRBD2
CDR3: CASSPGLAGVYEQYF
DNA: TGTGCCAGCAGCCCGGGACTAGCGGGGGTCTACGAGCAGTACTTC

V: TRBV4-1
length: 14
J: TRBJ1-4
size: -
D: -
CDR3: CASSQRGANEKLFF
DNA: TGCGCCAGCAGCCAACGGGGTGCTAATGAAAAACTGTTTTTT

V: TRBV29-1
length: 13
J: TRBJ2-7
size: -
D: TRBD1
CDR3: CSGIQGGGDEQYF
DNA: TGCAGCGGGATACAGGGGGGTGGGGACGAGCAGTACTTC

V: TRBV6-6
length: 13
J: TRBJ2-7
size: once
D: TRBD2
CDR3: CASRPGGVHEQYF
DNA: TGTGCCAGCAGGCCGGGGGGGGTCCACGAGCAGTACTTC

V: TRBV3-1/TRBV3-2
length: 17
J: TRBJ1-4
size: once
D: -
CDR3: CASSQDSGSWGFEKLFF
DNA: TGTGCCAGCAGCCAAGATTCGGGATCATGGGGTTTTGAAAAACTGTTTTTT

V: TRBV30
length: 13
J: TRBJ2-3
size: -
D: TRBD1
CDR3: CAWSKGATDTQYF
DNA: TGTGCCTGGAGTAAGGGGGCAACAGATACGCAGTATTTT

V: TRBV18
length: 14
J: TRBJ2-7
size: few
D: TRBD2
CDR3: CASSPQREGNEQYF
DNA: TGTGCCAGCTCACCTCAGCGGGAGGGAAACGAGCAGTACTTC

V: TRBV5-1
length: 13
J: TRBJ1-1
size: -
D: -
CDR3: CASSLGGGTEAFF
DNA: TGCGCCAGCAGCCTAGGGGGTGGCACTGAAGCTTTCTTT

V: TRBV6-1
length: 15
J: TRBJ2-3
size: -
D: -
CDR3: CASSERGGFPDTQYF
DNA: TGTGCCAGCAGTGAGCGGGGCGGGTTTCCAGATACGCAGTATTTT

V: TRBV9
length: 14
J: TRBJ2-5
size: -
D: -
CDR3: CASSARGTQETQYF
DNA: TGTGCCAGCAGCGCAAGAGGGACTCAAGAGACCCAGTACTTC

V: TRBV19
length: 14
J: TRBJ2-5
size: -
D: TRBD1
CDR3: CASGDRGYQETQYF
DNA: TGTGCCAGCGGGGACAGGGGGTACCAAGAGACCCAGTACTTC

V: TRBV27
length: 16
J: TRBJ1-6
size: few
D: TRBD1
CDR3: CASSAPRTGMVSPLHF
DNA: TGTGCCAGCAGCGCCCCTAGGACAGGGATGGTTTCACCCCTCCACTTT

V: TRBV7-8
length: 16
J: TRBJ1-1
size: -
D: TRBD1
CDR3: CASSLLGGRTSGGAFF
DNA: TGTGCCAGCAGCTTATTGGGTGGCAGGACCTCAGGGGGAGCTTTCTTT

V: TRBV25-1
length: 14
J: TRBJ1-4
size: -
D: TRBD1
CDR3: CASSEGQGNEKLFF
DNA: TGTGCCAGCAGTGAGGGACAGGGGAATGAAAAACTGTTTTTT

V: TRBV6-5
length: 15
J: TRBJ1-1
size: -
D: TRBD1
CDR3: CASRRDRTMNTEAFF
DNA: TGTGCCAGCAGAAGGGACAGGACAATGAACACTGAAGCTTTCTTT